The clone carrying this TCR beta chain was counted between two and nine times. Noted time point: peripheral blood 6 weeks after treatment start. This sample is drawn from a study of PD-L1 blockade in urothelial cancer. Generated by immunoSEQ multiplex PCR, the TCRdb table keeps only in-frame clones and is missing some. The table shows some 40,000 clones, with about 90% occurring only once. Germline trimming cut 4 bases from V and 4 bases from J; bases unmatched to any gene: 14. The CDR3 sequence is 17 residues long. Germline CDR1 and CDR2: LGHNA and YNFKEQ. The rearrangement links TRBV4-2 to TRBJ2-5; 8 bases match TRBD2. Here the sequenced sample was PBMCs, taken around atezolizumab (anti-PD-L1) treatment. The sequence derives from a man aged 65 to 79 with urothelial cancer. CDR3 protein: CASSPYREAGVGETQYF. CDR3 in DNA: TGTGCCAGCAGCCCCTACCGGGAAGCGGGAGTAGGAGAGACCCAGTACTTC.